This TCR beta chain was captured by sequencing in a study of molecular identifiers for immune sequencing clone quantification (dated by TCRdb to 2017 to 2018). As for the study more broadly: For a replicate experiment, RNA from approximately 20,000 or 100,000 naive CD8 T cells was divided into five aliquots, of which four were sequenced. The study was a methods study using CD8 T cells to benchmark molecular-identifier clustering-based TCR repertoire sequencing (MIDCIRS) and TCR RNA copy counting. Results the study describes overall, beyond this receptor: The naive libraries included spiked-in Jurkat TCR RNA (over nine copies' worth), and this RNA is not part of the donor repertoire. Spiked-in Jurkat TCR RNA equal to a single cell's worth was reported to be detectable even within one million naive CD8 T cells. About 3.1 recovered TCR RNA copies per cell were obtained by modeling, versus roughly 10 by digital PCR, implying a capture efficiency of approximately 27%. When barcode sub-clustering was omitted, TCR diversity was inflated by chimeric consensus sequences, with chimeras reaching as high as 47%. In CMV-specific effector cells, over 99% of molecules were held by clones above 20 RNA copies, whereas under 1% of molecules were held by such clones in naive cells. The sizes of highly expanded clones could end up underestimated when identical TCR molecules share a barcode.

Libraries of naive CD8 T cells were built from about 20,000 to 1,000,000 sorted cells, with 10%, 30% or 50% of the purified RNA used. Naive CD8 T cells, defined as CD8+CD4-CCR7+CD45RA+, were FACS-sorted into RLT Plus buffer on a BD FACSAria II. Detection sensitivity was tested by spiking Jurkat RNA equal to about eleven TCR copies' worth into samples containing about 17,000-1,000,000 naive CD8 T cells. Enrichment of CD8 T cells was done with RosetteSep CD8+ T Cell Enrichment Cocktail plus Ficoll-Paque, and ACK red cell lysis came afterward. Library preparation was by PCR. Sequencer: Illumina HiSeq 4000. Preparation of bulk TCR libraries followed a previously described approach, with the TCR primers listed in Table S5. Purification of total RNA was performed with the Qiagen AllPrep DNA/RNA kit. Before analysis, reads from multiple sequencing runs of one library were combined. Regarding the original processing steps: Reads were retained only if their TCR constant sequence matched exactly, and those retained reads were trimmed to 150 nt and grouped according to their 12-nt molecular barcodes. Reads inside each barcode group were sub-clustered using a 15% Levenshtein threshold, and a quality-weighted consensus sequence was constructed for each RNA molecule. Non-functional sequences were discarded, and so were lower-count sequences lying one edit away from another sequence. On the basis of fitting two negative binomial distributions, barcode sub-clusters with fewer than 20% of the maximum read count were discarded. TCRdb reran the public reads through fastp at Q25 and MiXCR, keeping productive beta chains. Rows with one shared CDR3 protein collapse into an entry with the most common genes and DNA. The V and J calls follow TCRdb's processing rather than the paper's. For this sample there are about 320,000 distinct CDR3 sequences; 20% to 25% appear just once. Approximately 0.85% of the sample is in the top ten clones.

The CDR3 runs 13 residues from the cysteine to the phenylalanine. The kept DNA is CDR3 alone, 39 bases in frame from the first base. V loses 10 bases at its end and J loses 3 bases; junction bases beyond the gene matches: 4. CDR1 and CDR2, looked up from the germline V gene, are MDHEN and SYDVKM. This clonotype came up a few times. Its antigen specificity is not known. Base qualities are not at hand, and no much larger clone is one base apart. Sequenced material: naive CD8+ T cells from blood, with Jurkat cell RNA spiked in. Reading the label with the study, this specimen's cell subset or site is: FACS-sorted CD8+CD4-CCR7+CD45RA+ naive T cells. The chain is made from TRBV28 and TRBJ2-5, with 11 bases in between that match TRBD1. The clonotype was recovered from a human donor in good health. Some libraries in this study had Jurkat cell RNA spiked in. The CDR3 reads CAIRDRGKETQYF. The DNA sequence is TGTGCCATAAGGGACAGGGGGAAAGAGACCCAGTACTTC.